This entry describes one T cell receptor (beta chain). The target antigen is unknown. The treatment here: around 19 received Ad26.COV2.S at low or high dose, single or two shots; about 5 received placebo; per-sample allocation not given. Samples analyzed were those drawn on day 63 after the first vaccine or placebo injection. This person who donated was an adult of 18-55 years in Boston. The data originate from a study of Ad26.COV2.S vaccination and SARS-CoV-2 variants. In the study overall: The donor belonged to the COV1001 Ad26.COV2.S trial arm. Notes on the study in general: Measurements of TCR breadth and depth may have given underestimates of the total T cell responses. Placebo recipients showed lower spike-specific TCR breadth than vaccinees.

Profiling relied on immunoSEQ multiplex PCR, and the TCRdb table lists in-frame clones only, not all of them. The table has about 280,000 clones, approximately 89% seen once. In germline, CDR1 is SEHNR, CDR2 FQNEAQ (reference sequence). Trimming removed 0 bases at V and 4 bases at J, with 7 bases between. The CDR3 extends over 14 amino acids. Sample: peripheral blood, taken in a trial of Ad26.COV2.S vaccine versus placebo. The chain uses TRBV7-9 and TRBJ2-1; D perhaps matches TRBD2 (6 bases). The receptor comes from a person aged 18-60 years who received the Ad26.COV2.S COVID-19 vaccine or a placebo. The chain's CDR3 is CASSLAGGYNEQFF. The CDR3 DNA is TGTGCCAGCAGCTTAGCGGGGGGTTACAATGAGCAGTTCTTC.